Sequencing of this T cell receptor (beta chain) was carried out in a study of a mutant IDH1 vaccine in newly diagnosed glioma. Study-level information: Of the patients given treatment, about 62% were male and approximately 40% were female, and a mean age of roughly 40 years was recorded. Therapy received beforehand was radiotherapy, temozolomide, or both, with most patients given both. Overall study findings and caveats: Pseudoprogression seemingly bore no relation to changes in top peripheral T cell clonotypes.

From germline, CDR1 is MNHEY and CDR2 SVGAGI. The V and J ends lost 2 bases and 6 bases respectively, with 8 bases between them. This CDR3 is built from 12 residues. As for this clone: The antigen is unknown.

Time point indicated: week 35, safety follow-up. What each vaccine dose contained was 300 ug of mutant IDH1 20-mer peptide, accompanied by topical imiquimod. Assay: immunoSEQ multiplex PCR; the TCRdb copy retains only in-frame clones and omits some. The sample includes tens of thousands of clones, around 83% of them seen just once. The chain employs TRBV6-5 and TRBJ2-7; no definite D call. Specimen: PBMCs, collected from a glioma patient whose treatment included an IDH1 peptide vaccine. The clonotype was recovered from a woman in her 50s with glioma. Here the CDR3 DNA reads TGTGCCAGCAGTTACCGGACCGGCGAGCAGTACTTC. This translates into CASSYRTGEQYF.